This record looks at one T cell receptor beta chain sequence and its context. Only a few counts were recorded for this clone. Its antigen specificity is not known. Within one base of it there is no much larger clone, and no base qualities were kept. The entire isolated RNA was reverse transcribed using the High Capacity cDNA Reverse Transcription Kit, and thus expressed TCRB transcripts were sequenced. Deep immunoSEQ sequencing was applied to naive, central memory and regulatory T cell samples, giving an average of around 3.8 million total reads per sample. Sorted cells were lysed in RLT buffer and RNA was extracted with DNase-treated RNeasy Micro or Mini kits, depending on cell number. To prevent cross-contamination, each cell subset was processed individually, whereas patient and healthy donor samples were processed jointly. TCRB sequences were amplified from cDNA with the immunoSEQ multiplex PCR, producing 87-bp fragments spanning the CDR3 region. Sequencing of the amplicons was performed on the Illumina HiSeq platform. As for the original processing: Synthetic template baselines were used to correct PCR bias computationally, reads within Hamming distance 2 were collapsed together, and singletons that could not be merged were discarded. Reads were aligned against IMGT to assign V, D and J genes, CDR3 length and insertions or deletions at six rearrangement sites. Within each subset, clonotype counts were normalized to sorted cell number, and only after that were true diversity and Gini coefficients computed with the tcR R package. Repertoire sharing was quantified using the overlap coefficient calculated on TCRB nucleotide sequences. TCRdb mirrors the immuneACCESS table, restricted to in-frame sequences. Some clones are absent from its copies; in checked studies, under half trace to an unresolved V gene, and the reason for the others is unknown. The V and J calls and the clone size are those of that table, but D and trimming were determined from the DNA. For this sample the table gives a few hundred thousand clones, of which approximately 11% were detected only once. The top ten clones comprise 1% to 1.5% of the sample.

This entry comes from a study of beta chain features in type 1 diabetes (dated by TCRdb to the late 2010s). Regarding the complete study: Mean age, gender distribution, total cell number and subset yield were not different between patients and healthy donors. Across all samples, roughly 110,000,000 sorted cells were examined, and cell number per subset correlated strongly with RNA yield. The study compared TCRB repertoires of sorted circulating CD4+ T cell subsets between recently diagnosed type 1 diabetes patients and matched healthy donors. Regulatory and stem cell-like memory subsets were isolated from only 8 patients and about 8 healthy donors, whereas naive and central memory subsets came from all 28 donors. General study outcomes and caveats: Because cDNA was sequenced instead of genomic DNA, activated cells with high expression could be over-represented, although the groups did not differ in activation or CD3 levels. Naive, central memory and regulatory TCRB repertoires appeared to be more similar among patients than among healthy donors. Patients with type 1 diabetes made fewer insertions and deleted more nucleotides at VDJ recombination sites, implying thymic rearrangement abnormalities. In all four CD4+ subsets, TCRB CDR3 length was moderately but significantly shorter in type 1 diabetes patients. Because small numbers of individuals were included in the HLA sub-analyses, any influence of HLA type on TCRB rearrangement was left unresolved. PCR may preferentially amplify shorter templates, but because patient and control samples were amplified and corrected together, any resulting skew would affect both groups equally.

From the germline V gene (reference sequence), CDR1 is LNHDA and CDR2 is SQIVND. The CDR3 measures 13 amino acids from cysteine to phenylalanine. The kept DNA is CDR3 alone, 39 bases in frame from the first base. V and J lose 3 bases and 6 bases, and a span of 9 bases separates them. A single peripheral blood draw of about 120 mL on average was collected from each donor into heparinised tubes. Naive, central memory, regulatory and stem cell-like memory CD4+ T cells were sorted on a BD FACSAria II using a panel including CD45RO, CCR7, CD25, CD127, CD95 and CD27. Every sorted population had a purity above 95%. PBMCs were isolated right away by Lymphoprep density gradient centrifugation and were stained directly, without culture. So that batch effects would be minimized, each experiment stained and sorted samples in pairs, pairing one healthy donor with one patient.

The sequenced material came from central memory CD4+ T cells from blood. The TCR was taken from a man aged 18-30 years in good health. The sequence links TRBV19 to TRBJ1-5; no confident D gene assignment can be made. The DNA reads as follows: TGTGCCAGTAGTATGCTTGGGATTCAGCCCCAGCATTTT. It translates as CASSMLGIQPQHF.